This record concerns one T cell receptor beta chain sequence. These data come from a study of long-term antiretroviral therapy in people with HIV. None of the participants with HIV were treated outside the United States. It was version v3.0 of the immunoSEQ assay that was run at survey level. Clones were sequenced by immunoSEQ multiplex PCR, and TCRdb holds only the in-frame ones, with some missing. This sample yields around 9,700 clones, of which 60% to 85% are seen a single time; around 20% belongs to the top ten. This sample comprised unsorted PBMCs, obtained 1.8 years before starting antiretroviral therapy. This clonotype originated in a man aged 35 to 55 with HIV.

Written as DNA, the CDR3 is TGTGCCAGCAGCTCCCGACTAGCGGCTTACGAGCAGTACTTC. This translates into CASSSRLAAYEQYF. This chain joins TRBV7-9 and TRBJ2-7; 9 bases align to TRBD2. V lost 4 bases and J lost 4; bases outside the gene matches: 5. Germline values: CDR1 SEHNR, CDR2 FQNEAQ (reference sequence). CDR3 length: 14 residues.